This TCR beta chain was identified in a study of preoperative IRX-2 immunotherapy in early breast cancer (dated by TCRdb to about 2019). Library prep was done by the immunoSEQ multiplex PCR assay. In its TCRdb copy, this immuneACCESS table keeps in-frame sequences only and misses some clones. Where compared with another copy, unresolved V genes explain less than half of these, and the others have no known cause. A total of approximately 2,100 clones appear in this sample, roughly 70% of them only once. The ten largest clonotypes hold 10% of the sample. The sample's treatment or condition label, in plain terms: preoperative locoregional IRX-2 cytokine immunotherapy. The samples were obtained from a phase Ib study that tested preoperative, locoregional IRX-2 cytokine immunotherapy designed to prime immune responses. Before surgery, IRX-2 was given to the donors, who were patients with early-stage breast cancer.

After removal of 4 bases from V and 0 bases from J, the junction retains 17 bases not matched to a gene. Based on the germline V gene, the CDR1 and CDR2 sequences are MNHGY and SAAAGT. The CDR3, cysteine through phenylalanine, is 20 amino acids long. Solely the CDR3 DNA is kept, with 60 bases framed from the first base. Of note for this clone: It lacks a known antigen. Qualities for individual bases were not recorded, and no much larger clone is one base off.

The input for sequencing was tumor tissue, taken before IRX-2 immunotherapy. This TCR was recovered from a human donor with breast cancer. The V and J segments used are TRBV6-8 and TRBJ2-1, and 8 junction bases match TRBD2. The CDR3 region has the sequence CASSSDIWGGGSSSYNEQFF. In nucleotides, the sequence is TGTGCCAGCAGTTCCGACATTTGGGGCGGGGGGTCGAGCTCCTACAATGAGCAGTTCTTC.